The 11 T cell receptor beta chains below were found in one sample sequenced in a study of blood T cell repertoires in COVID-19. Assay used: immunoSEQ multiplex PCR; TCRdb lists only in-frame clones, some missing. The sample consists of roughly 100,000 clones, roughly nine tenths of them appearing once. Source material: peripheral blood. The receptors shown here come from a woman aged 50 to 60 with COVID-19, enrolled during active disease.

V is TRBV11-2 and J is TRBJ2-5, with D perhaps TRBD1 (5 bases). The CDR3 consists of 16 residues. Germline CDR1 reads SGHAT; CDR2 reads FQNNGV. Trimming left V 8 bases short and J 5 bases short, with 24 bases between. The chain's CDR3 is CASSSMGQGYRETQYF. In DNA form, the CDR3 reads TGTGCCAGCTCCTCAATGGGGCAGGGATATCGGGAGACCCAGTACTTC.

This clone came up once. The V call is TRBV14, the J call TRBJ2-7; the match to TRBD1 covers 9 bases. Germline assignment: CDR1 SGHDN and CDR2 FVKESK. The CDR3 has 14 residues. V lost 4 bases to trimming and J lost 7 bases; unmatched junction nucleotides: 8. In nucleotides, the CDR3 is TGTGCCAGCAGCCCCGGGACAGGGCTGTGGGAGCAGTACTTC. Translating it yields CASSPGTGLWEQYF.

V and J are TRBV5-1 and TRBJ2-3, with D maybe TRBD1 (6 bases). The CDR3 extends over 14 amino acids. Per the germline V gene, CDR1 is SGHRS and CDR2 is YFSETQ. Between the trimmed V and J ends, which lost 5 bases and 0 bases, there was a span of 10 bases. The CDR3 DNA reads TGCGCCAGCAGTGGGGGCGTGAGCACAGATACGCAGTATTTT. This translates into CASSGGVSTDTQYF.

The chain combines TRBV6-6 with TRBJ1-2; 8 nucleotides line up with TRBD1. Germline values: CDR1 MNHNY, CDR2 SVGAGI (reference sequence). CDR3 length: 14 residues. The V segment lost 2 bases and the J segment 8 bases; nucleotides outside the gene matches: 7. Here the CDR3 DNA reads TGTGCCAGCAGTTACCCAGACAGGGGAATCGGCTACACCTTC. This sequence encodes CASSYPDRGIGYTF.

The chain is built from TRBV5-8 and TRBJ2-5; tentative D call: TRBD1 (5 bases). The CDR3 spans 13 residues. Between the trimmed V and J ends, which lost 2 bases and 4 bases, there was a span of 9 bases. CDR1 and CDR2 from the germline V gene are SGHTS and YDEGEE. Here the CDR3 reads CASSFPGSETQYF. DNA for the CDR3: TGTGCCAGCAGCTTTCCAGGGTCAGAGACCCAGTACTTC.

In DNA form, the CDR3 reads TGTGCCAGCAGCCCGGGGGGACAGGGCTCCACTGAAGCTTTCTTT. Translating it yields CASSPGGQGSTEAFF. The rearrangement links TRBV28 to TRBJ1-1; 9 bases line up with TRBD1. Per germline, CDR1 MDHEN and CDR2 SYDVKM. The trim removed 6 bases at V and 4 bases at J, leaving 9 bases unmatched. This CDR3 has 15 amino acids.

This chain uses TRBV14 with TRBJ2-3, with 10 bases identical to TRBD2. The germline CDR1 and CDR2 sequences are SGHDN and FVKESK. The trim removed 4 bases at V and 1 base at J, leaving 23 bases unmatched. There are 22 residues in the CDR3. The CDR3 is CASSPIAGGSFPSIRRTDTQYF. DNA for the CDR3: TGTGCCAGCAGCCCGATAGCGGGGGGCTCTTTCCCATCTATCCGACGCACAGATACGCAGTATTTT.

V and J are TRBV2 and TRBJ1-5, with TRBD1 matching 9 bases. Germline V gives CDR1 SNHLY, CDR2 FYNNEI. Germline trimming cut 1 base from V and 6 bases from J; bases unmatched to any gene: 4. The CDR3 extends over 15 amino acids. The DNA of the CDR3 is TGTGCCAGCAGTGAAGGAGACAGGGGGACTCAGCCCCAGCATTTT. Protein sequence: CASSEGDRGTQPQHF.

The gene calls are TRBV7-9 and TRBJ1-3; a possible D gene is TRBD1 (5 bases). CDR1 SEHNR and CDR2 FQNEAQ come from the germline V gene (reference sequence). Trimming cost V 5 bases and J 0 bases, with 8 bases left between them. CDR3 length: 14 residues. CDR3 coding DNA: TGTGCCAGCAGCCGACAGTCCTCTGGAAACACCATATATTTT. Its protein is CASSRQSSGNTIYF.

The CDR3 sequence is CASSSVATDTQYF. In DNA form, the CDR3 reads TGTGCCAGCAGCTCGGTCGCCACAGATACGCAGTATTTT. The V and J genes are TRBV7-6 and TRBJ2-3, with no clear D. The CDR3 covers 13 residues. The V gene's germline CDR1 is SGHVS and CDR2 FNYEAQ. The germline V and J ends were trimmed by 4 bases and 2 bases, with 7 bases remaining between them.

The J gene is TRBJ1-4, the V gene TRBV11-3; D remains unclear. Per germline, CDR1 SGHNT and CDR2 YENEEA. Trimming took off 11 bases at V and 5 bases at J, with 15 bases between the two ends. The CDR3 sequence is 13 residues long. The CDR3 here is CASQTQLNEKLFF. The CDR3 DNA sequence: TGTGCCTCTCAGACACAGTTGAATGAAAAACTGTTTTTT.